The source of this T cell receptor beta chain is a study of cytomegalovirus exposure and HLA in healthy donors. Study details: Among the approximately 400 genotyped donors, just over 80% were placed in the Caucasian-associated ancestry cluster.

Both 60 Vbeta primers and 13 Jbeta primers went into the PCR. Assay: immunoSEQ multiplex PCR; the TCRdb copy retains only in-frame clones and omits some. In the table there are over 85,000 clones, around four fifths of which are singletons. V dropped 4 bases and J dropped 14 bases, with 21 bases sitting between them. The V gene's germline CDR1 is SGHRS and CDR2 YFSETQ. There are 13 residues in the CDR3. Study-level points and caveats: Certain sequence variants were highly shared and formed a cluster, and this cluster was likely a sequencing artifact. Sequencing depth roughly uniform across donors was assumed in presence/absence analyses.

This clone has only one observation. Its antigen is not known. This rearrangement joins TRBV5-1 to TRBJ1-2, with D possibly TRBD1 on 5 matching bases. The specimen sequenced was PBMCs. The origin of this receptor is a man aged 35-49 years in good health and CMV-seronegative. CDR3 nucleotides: TGCGCCAGCAGCCCGGGAGGGCAGGGACTGTTTACCTTC. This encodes CASSPGGQGLFTF.